This section outlines one T cell receptor (beta chain) sequence together with its context. The antigen is unknown. The sample is drawn from a study of neoadjuvant nivolumab and ipilimumab in lung cancer. Study observations and caveats: Pathologic regression was not significantly tied to TCR clonality. Resected-tumor TCR richness correlated positively with pretherapy blood richness. Resected tumors had greater TCR richness and clonality than uninvolved lung.

The table came from immunoSEQ multiplex PCR; TCRdb's copy has only in-frame clones and leaves some out. The data show 40,000 to 55,000 clones, approximately 90% seen once. The germline V gene has CDR1 KGHSH and CDR2 LQKENI. V lost 2 bases, J lost 6 bases, and 13 bases lay in between. The CDR3 consists of 14 residues. The clonotype originates from an adult with non-small cell lung cancer. Some clones in this sample may be carry-over from other donors' samples. The rearrangement links TRBV18 to TRBJ1-2; D remains unclear. The specimen comprised blood, sampled before neoadjuvant nivolumab, alone or with ipilimumab. In DNA, the CDR3 is TGTGCCAGCTCACCAGACACTTACTCCAATGGCTACACCTTC. Amino acid sequence: CASSPDTYSNGYTF.